The clone carrying this T cell receptor (beta chain) was observed many times. The data originate from a study of T cells in Graves' hyperthyroidism and ophthalmopathy. The germline V and J ends were trimmed by 3 bases and 5 bases, with 11 bases remaining between them. The CDR3 sequence is 14 residues long. Hyperthyroidism was newly diagnosed in patients aged 18 to 65 (duration under 2 months). The source material, RNA transcripts, was used to amplify TCR beta CDR3 regions. Using the HTBI primer set, a first-round RT-PCR was run on the TCR CDR3. MiXCR was run by TCRdb on the multiplex PCR reads, yielding one entry per CDR3 protein. The table has approximately 430,000 distinct CDR3 sequences, roughly 14% seen once.

Sequencing was carried out using blood. The chain employs TRBV12-3 or TRBV12-4 and TRBJ1-5; TRBD1 is a possible D gene (6 bases). The TCR was taken from a woman aged 18-30 years with Graves' hyperthyroidism. CDR3 sequence reads: CASSLVRGYQPQHF. In DNA, the CDR3 is TGTGCCAGCAGTTTGGTCAGGGGCTATCAGCCCCAGCATTTT.